Listed below are T cell receptor beta chains from one sample, sequenced in a study of blood T cell repertoires in COVID-19. Sequencing was performed with immunoSEQ multiplex PCR; in TCRdb, only in-frame clones are kept and a portion is missing. The sample lists about 180,000 clones; about 85% were seen once. Sequencing was carried out using peripheral blood. The receptors were sampled from a man older than 75 with COVID-19, enrolled during active disease. Both conserved end residues are part of each CDR3. The D gene is left open where the match is weak. Size is stated for part of the rows, as once, few or many counts, or as a class when the clone is expanded.

J | V | size | D | CDR3 | DNA
TRBJ1-2 | TRBV27 | - | - | CASSLSRQTYYGYTF | TGTGCCAGCAGTTTAAGCCGACAGACTTACTATGGCTACACCTTC
TRBJ1-4 | TRBV6-5 | - | TRBD1 | CASSRGTGPNEKLFF | TGTGCCAGCAGTAGGGGGACAGGCCCAAATGAAAAACTGTTTTTT
TRBJ1-2 | TRBV20-1 | - | - | CSAVWQYGYTF | TGCAGTGCCGTGTGGCAGTATGGCTACACCTTC
TRBJ1-1 | TRBV6-2/TRBV6-3 | - | - | CASSDRGSEAFF | TGTGCCAGCAGTGACCGGGGGAGCGAAGCTTTCTTT
TRBJ1-2 | TRBV3-1/TRBV3-2 | - | - | CASGRGDYGYTF | TGTGCCAGCGGTCGCGGGGACTATGGCTACACCTTC
TRBJ2-7 | TRBV11-2 | - | - | CAWGTGNSYEQYF | TGTGCCTGGGGAACAGGGAACTCCTACGAGCAGTACTTC
TRBJ1-1 | TRBV5-6 | - | - | CASSLELSRQAFF | TGTGCCAGCAGCTTGGAATTGAGCAGGCAAGCTTTCTTT
TRBJ1-6 | TRBV2 | - | - | CASSAEPGPYNSPLHF | TGCGCCAGCAGTGCGGAGCCGGGTCCGTATAATTCACCCCTCCACTTT
TRBJ1-4 | TRBV11-2 | - | - | CASSSDLGEKLFF | TGTGCCAGCAGCTCGGACTTGGGCGAAAAACTGTTTTTT
TRBJ2-2 | TRBV18 | - | - | CASSPPGRNTGELFF | TGTGCCAGCTCACCACCGGGCAGGAACACCGGGGAGCTGTTTTTT
TRBJ1-2 | TRBV6-1 | - | - | CASSDKADWFGYGYTF | TGTGCCAGCAGTGACAAGGCAGACTGGTTCGGCTATGGCTACACCTTC
TRBJ1-5 | TRBV4-1 | - | TRBD1 | CASSLTGSNQPQHF | TGCGCCAGCAGCCTGACAGGGAGCAATCAGCCCCAGCATTTT
TRBJ2-1 | TRBV10-3 | - | TRBD1 | CAISEPGTGYEQFF | TGTGCCATCAGTGAGCCAGGGACAGGCTATGAGCAGTTCTTC
TRBJ2-5 | TRBV10-3 | - | - | CASRGGSGPHGETQYF | TGTGCCTCCAGGGGCGGGTCGGGTCCTCATGGAGAGACCCAGTACTTC
TRBJ1-2 | TRBV29-1 | - | TRBD1 | CSVRSTGANYGYTF | TGCAGCGTTCGATCCACAGGGGCTAACTATGGCTACACCTTC
TRBJ1-5 | TRBV19 | - | - | CASSIKGGNQPQHF | TGTGCCAGTAGTATTAAGGGAGGCAATCAGCCCCAGCATTTT
TRBJ1-4 | TRBV28 | - | - | CASSGGVGVNEKLFF | TGTGCCAGCAGTGGAGGGGTAGGGGTCAATGAAAAACTGTTTTTT
TRBJ1-5 | TRBV4-3 | - | - | CASSQDGGNQPQHF | TGCGCCAGCAGCCAAGATGGGGGGAATCAGCCCCAGCATTTT
TRBJ1-5 | TRBV21-1 | - | - | CASSTWGQGRNQPQHF | TGTGCCAGCAGCACCTGGGGACAGGGTCGCAATCAGCCCCAGCATTTT
TRBJ1-5 | TRBV6-6 | - | TRBD1 | CASSSPTGIEQPQHF | TGTGCCAGCAGTAGTCCGACAGGGATAGAGCAGCCCCAGCATTTT
TRBJ1-2 | TRBV6-4 | - | - | CASSATGGSGYTF | TGTGCCAGCAGTGCGACCGGGGGTAGTGGCTACACCTTC
TRBJ1-6 | TRBV18 | - | TRBD1 | CASSPRTGEGNSPLHF | TGTGCCAGCTCACCTAGGACAGGGGAAGGTAATTCACCCCTCCACTTT
TRBJ1-2 | TRBV3-1/TRBV3-2 | few | - | CASSVPGSGYTF | TGTGCCAGCAGCGTCCCCGGGTCAGGCTACACCTTC
TRBJ1-6 | TRBV4-1 | - | - | CASSQGEQGGNSPLHF | TGCGCCAGCAGCCAAGGGGAACAGGGCGGCAATTCACCCCTCCACTTT